The sample holds a few counts of the clone carrying this T cell receptor (beta chain). Its target is unknown. Looked up from germline, CDR1 is LGHNA and CDR2 is YSLEER. CDR3 size: 14 residues. Trimming removed 0 bases at V and 4 bases at J, with 9 bases between. HTBI primers from iRepertoire and Arm-PCR of CDR3 regions yielded the TCR beta libraries. Authors' processing steps: The identification of 50 to 65 TRBV and 14 to 15 TRBJ segments was made across samples. One entry per CDR3 protein, called by TCRdb with MiXCR from the multiplex PCR reads. TCRdb, not the authors, supplied the V and J calls. Among about 450,000 distinct CDR3 sequences listed, about 20% were seen once. The time point here: persistent/refractory GD, antithyroid drugs over 5 years with positive TRAb. Extracted PBMC RNA gave rise to the TCR library. This sample is part of a study of regulatory T cells in long-lasting Graves disease. Turning to the study itself: Persistent Graves' disease denoted over 5 years of antithyroid drugs plus positive TSH receptor antibodies. Broader study findings: It was in persistent disease that TRBV28, TRBJ1-2 and TRBJ2-5 were favored.

The sample in question was peripheral blood mononuclear cells (PBMCs), obtained when the disease was refractory, from a patient treated with antithyroid drugs. The sequence was obtained from a female donor with Graves disease. The chain couples TRBV4-3 to TRBJ1-1; perhaps TRBD1 as D (6 bases). CDR3 residues: CASSQDMGATEAFF. The CDR3 coding sequence is TGCGCCAGCAGCCAAGATATGGGGGCCACTGAAGCTTTCTTT.